This note documents a single TCR beta chain sequence. No antigen is known for it. V was pared by 6 bases and J by 11 bases, with 19 bases between. The germline CDR1 and CDR2 sequences are LGHNA and YSLEER. The CDR3 sequence is 13 residues long. The data were taken from a study of blood T cells in healthy people across ages. Study overall: Per two T cells, about one barcoded beta molecule was captured through template switching.

Overall study results and limits: No conclusive comparison of naive versus antigen-experienced cells was possible with unsorted PBMCs. Age advanced and TCR beta diversity per million T cells fell, roughly linearly.

The second PCR ran roughly 7 to 11 cycles with a sample-barcoded 5' primer and J-beta primers. TCRdb reprocessed the 5' RACE reads with MiXCR, giving one entry per CDR3 protein. Of around 1,100,000 distinct CDR3 sequences in the sample, 35% to 45% were seen once. Sample: blood. This TCR derives from a man younger than 35 in good health. The V gene is TRBV4-3, the J gene TRBJ2-5; tentatively, D is TRBD1 (5 bases). The CDR3 is CASSFLGAGEQYF. The CDR3 coding sequence is TGCGCCAGCAGTTTCCTAGGGGCTGGAGAGCAGTACTTC.